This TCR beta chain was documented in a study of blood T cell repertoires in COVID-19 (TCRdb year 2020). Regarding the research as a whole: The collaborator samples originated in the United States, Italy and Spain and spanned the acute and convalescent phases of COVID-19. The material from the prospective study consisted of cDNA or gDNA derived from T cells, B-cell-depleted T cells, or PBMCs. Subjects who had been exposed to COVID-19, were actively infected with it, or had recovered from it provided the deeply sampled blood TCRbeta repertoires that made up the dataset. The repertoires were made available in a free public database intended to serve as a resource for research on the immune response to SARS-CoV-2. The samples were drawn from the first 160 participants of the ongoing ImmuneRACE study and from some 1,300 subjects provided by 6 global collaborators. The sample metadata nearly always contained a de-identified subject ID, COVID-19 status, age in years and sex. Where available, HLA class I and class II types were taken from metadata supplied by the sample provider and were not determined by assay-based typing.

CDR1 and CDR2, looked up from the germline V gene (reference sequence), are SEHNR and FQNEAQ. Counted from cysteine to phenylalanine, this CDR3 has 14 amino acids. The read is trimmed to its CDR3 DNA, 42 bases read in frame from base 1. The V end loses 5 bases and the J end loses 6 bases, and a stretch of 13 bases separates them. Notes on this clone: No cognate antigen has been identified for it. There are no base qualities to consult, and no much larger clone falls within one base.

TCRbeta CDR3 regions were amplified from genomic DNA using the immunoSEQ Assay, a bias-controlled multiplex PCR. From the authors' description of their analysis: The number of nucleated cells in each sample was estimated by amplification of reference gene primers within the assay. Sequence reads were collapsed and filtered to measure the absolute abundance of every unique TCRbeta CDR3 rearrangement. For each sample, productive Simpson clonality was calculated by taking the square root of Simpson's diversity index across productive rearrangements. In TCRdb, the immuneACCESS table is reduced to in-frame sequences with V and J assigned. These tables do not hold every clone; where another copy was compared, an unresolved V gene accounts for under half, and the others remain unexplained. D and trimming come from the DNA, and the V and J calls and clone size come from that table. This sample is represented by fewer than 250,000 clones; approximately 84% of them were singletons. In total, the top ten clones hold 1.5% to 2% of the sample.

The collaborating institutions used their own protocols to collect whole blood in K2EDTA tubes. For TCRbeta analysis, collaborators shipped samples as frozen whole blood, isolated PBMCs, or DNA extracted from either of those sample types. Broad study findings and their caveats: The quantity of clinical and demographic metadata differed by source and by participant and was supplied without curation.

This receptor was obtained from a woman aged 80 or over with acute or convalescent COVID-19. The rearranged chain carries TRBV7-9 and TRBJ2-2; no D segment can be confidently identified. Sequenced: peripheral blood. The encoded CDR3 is CASSPAAVAGELFF. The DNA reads TGTGCCAGCAGCCCCGCCGCGGTGGCCGGGGAGCTGTTTTTT.